Many counts were recorded for the clone carrying this T cell receptor (beta chain). Its antigen is unidentified. Molecular barcoded adaptors covering alpha/delta and beta/gamma chains were used on approximately 440 ng RNA. TCRdb recomputed calls from the reads with MiXCR, one row per CDR3 protein. The table lists about 50,000 distinct CDR3 sequences, around 19% of them singletons. The CDR3 spans 14 residues. Germline loops: CDR1 LGHDT, CDR2 YNNKEL (reference sequence). V lost 5 bases and J 0 bases, leaving 10 bases between the germline ends. The sample belongs to a study of read filtering for tumor transcriptome and immune sequencing. At the level of the study: Patients were approximately 17 male and 11 to 15 female, mean age 65.9 years, range roughly 47 to 80. TCR-mapped reads were about 4 to 11 million with IR-seq versus roughly 85 to 1,400 with RNA-seq.

Study findings and constraints: Compared with RNA-seq, IR-seq gave much higher clonotype depth and reliability.

This TCR came from a donor aged 40 or older with multiple myeloma. The rearrangement joins TRBV3-1 to TRBJ1-1; possible D gene TRBD1, 5 bases. Sequencing used a population of CD138-negative cells sorted from bone marrow. CDR3 bases: TGTGCCAGCAGCAACGACAGAATGAACACTGAAGCTTTCTTT. This translates into CASSNDRMNTEAFF.